This entry lists 8 T cell receptor beta chains sequenced from one sample in a study of immune evolution from preneoplasia to lung adenocarcinoma. The data were produced by immunoSEQ multiplex PCR, yet TCRdb's version contains in-frame clones alone and is incomplete. In the table there are around 6,500 clones, about 81% of which are singletons. Sequenced: FFPE invasive lung adenocarcinoma tissue. The receptor set was obtained from a person aged 45 to 59 with lung adenocarcinoma.

The chain combines TRBV11-2 with TRBJ2-7; D is unresolved. CDR3 length: 12 amino acids. Germline loops: CDR1 SGHAT, CDR2 FQNNGV. V was cut by 0 bases and J by 5 bases, with 5 bases left in between. CDR3 protein: CASSLDGDEQYF. For the CDR3, the DNA is TGTGCCAGCAGCTTAGATGGCGACGAGCAGTACTTC.

The chain combines TRBV5-1 with TRBJ2-5; maybe TRBD2 (6 bases). CDR3 size: 15 residues. With 4 bases removed from V and 3 bases from J, the gap between germline ends came to 16 bases. CDR1 SGHRS and CDR2 YFSETQ come from the germline V gene. Written as DNA, the CDR3 is TGCGCCAGCAGCCCGGGGGACCCAGATAAAGAGACCCAGTACTTC. As protein: CASSPGDPDKETQYF.

V gene TRBV13 combines with J gene TRBJ2-7; 11 positions agree with TRBD2. This CDR3 has 18 residues. Trimming took 5 bases from V and 4 from J; bases not matched to a gene: 16. Germline-derived CDR1 and CDR2 are PRHDT and FYEKMQ (reference sequence). CDR3 protein: CASSHRTARLAGQYEQYF. The CDR3 DNA reads TGTGCCAGCAGCCACCGCACCGCCCGACTAGCGGGACAGTACGAGCAGTACTTC.

About this clone itself: The identical CDR3 is also encoded by other nucleotide sequences in the sample. The chain couples TRBV10-3 to TRBJ2-7, with 10 bases lining up with TRBD1. J lost 4 bases, V lost 7 bases, and 4 bases had no gene match. Germline V gives CDR1 ENHRY, CDR2 SYGVKD. The CDR3 length is 13 residues. The CDR3 region has the DNA TGTGCCATCAATCCGGGACAGGGGTACGAGCAGTACTTC. This gives the protein CAINPGQGYEQYF.

The chain uses TRBV30 and TRBJ1-5, with 9 bases matching TRBD1. Germline-derived CDR1 and CDR2 are GTSNPN and SVGIG (reference sequence). There are 15 residues in the CDR3. V trimming: 2 bases; J trimming: 3 bases; junction bases outside the gene matches: 5. The CDR3 region is CAWSSWDRVNQPQHF. In DNA, the CDR3 is TGTGCCTGGAGTTCATGGGACAGGGTCAATCAGCCCCAGCATTTT. The full variable domain, in which reference TRBV30 and TRBJ1-5 provide the parts outside the CDR3, is SQTIHQWPATLVQPVGSPLSLECTVEGTSNPNLYWYRQAAGRGLQLLFYSVGIGQISSEVPQNLSASRPQDRQFILSSKKLLLSDSGFYLCAWSSWDRVNQPQHFGDGTRLSIL.

The V and J genes are TRBV6-6 and TRBJ2-1, with D possibly matching TRBD2 (6 bases). The CDR3 sequence is 15 residues long. CDR1 is MNHNY, CDR2 SVGAGI, per germline (reference sequence). The V end lost 4 bases, the J end lost 5 bases, and 15 bases lay between the germline ends. The CDR3 sequence is CASSSPGTGNNEQFF. The CDR3 DNA sequence: TGTGCCAGCAGTTCTCCCGGGACTGGTAACAATGAGCAGTTCTTC.

This clone was seen more than once but under ten times. The chain links TRBV11-2 to TRBJ2-1, with a weak D call TRBD1 (6 bases). The V and J ends lost 1 base and 5 bases respectively, with 12 bases between them. CDR1 and CDR2 (germline): SGHAT, FQNNGV. This CDR3 spans 15 amino acids. The CDR3 spells CASSLGQGLDNEQFF. The CDR3 DNA reads as TGTGCCAGCAGCTTAGGGCAGGGGCTGGACAATGAGCAGTTCTTC. Based on the CDR3 plus reference TRBV11-2 and TRBJ2-1, the full variable domain is EAGVAQSPRYKIIEKRQSVAFWCNPISGHATLYWYQQILGQGPKLLIQFQNNGVVDDSQLPKDRFSAERLKGVDSTLKIQPAKLEDSAVYLCASSLGQGLDNEQFFGPGTRLTVL.

The V gene is TRBV20-1, the J gene TRBJ2-1, with D unresolved. The germline gives CDR1 DFQATT, CDR2 SNEGSKA (reference sequence). V was trimmed by 4 bases and J by 4 bases, leaving 5 bases between them. The CDR3 covers 11 residues. CDR3 sequence reads: CSATEYNEQFF. As DNA, the CDR3 is TGCAGTGCTACAGAATACAATGAGCAGTTCTTC.